This TCR beta chain was observed in a study of siplizumab effects on memory and regulatory T cells. Here immunoSEQ multiplex PCR was the method, and the copy in TCRdb shows in-frame clones only, minus some. The table has approximately 100,000 clones, over 85% seen once. This clone was detected only once. The sequencing input was Tregs sorted from blood. The receptor was isolated from a human donor in good health.

The CDR3, as DNA: TGTGCCAGCTCACCCGGTAGGTACGAGCAGTACTTC. The encoded protein is CASSPGRYEQYF. The V gene is TRBV18, the J gene TRBJ2-7; no clear D. CDR3 length equals 12 residues. Trimming cost V 3 bases and J 4 bases, with 7 bases left between them. Germline CDR1 reads KGHSH; CDR2 reads LQKENI.